Listed below are T cell receptor beta chains from one sample, sequenced in a study of CD8 T cell repertoires and HIV-1 epitope variants. Sequencing was performed with immunoSEQ multiplex PCR; in TCRdb, only in-frame clones are kept and a portion is missing. Here the sample spans a few thousand clones, approximately 71% being singletons. The antigens for these receptors are not known. Sequences were obtained from cultured CD8+ T cells derived from PBMCs. These receptors were obtained from a male donor with HIV. The CDR3 runs from the conserved cysteine through the conserved F or W. Fields, in order: V gene, D gene, clone size, J gene, CDR3 protein, CDR3 DNA. D genes are given only for firm matches. Not all rows give a size; the values are once, few, many and, for expanded clones, a class.

TRBV6-4,NA,NA,TRBJ1-5,CASRSVQENQPQHF,TGTGCCAGCAGATCCGTACAGGAAAATCAGCCCCAGCATTTT
TRBV5-6,NA,NA,TRBJ2-7,CASSLLSGEQYF,TGTGCCAGCAGCCTCCTATCAGGCGAGCAGTACTTC
TRBV6-1,TRBD1,NA,TRBJ1-1,CASRGLRDRHTEAFF,TGTGCCAGCAGGGGGCTTCGGGACAGGCACACTGAAGCTTTCTTT
TRBV6-5,NA,once,TRBJ2-3,CASSYRRQLGDTQYF,TGTGCCAGCAGTTACCGTCGTCAGTTGGGGGATACGCAGTATTTT
TRBV4-1,NA,NA,TRBJ2-7,CASSPAGSGNYEQYF,TGCGCCAGCAGCCCTGCCGGGAGCGGCAACTACGAGCAGTACTTC
TRBV27,TRBD1,NA,TRBJ1-5,CASSPGTGNQPQHF,TGTGCCAGCAGTCCCGGGACAGGCAATCAGCCCCAGCATTTT
TRBV4-1,TRBD2,NA,TRBJ2-7,CASSQVSGRTYEQYF,TGCGCCAGCAGCCAAGTTAGCGGGAGAACCTACGAGCAGTACTTC
TRBV7-9,NA,NA,TRBJ1-1,CASSSNTEAFF,TGTGCCAGCAGCTCGAACACTGAAGCTTTCTTT
TRBV5-1,NA,once,TRBJ2-7,CASSSAYEQYF,TGCGCCAGCAGCTCGGCCTACGAGCAGTACTTC
TRBV7-9,TRBD1,NA,TRBJ2-7,CASSLAGLGQGAYEQYF,TGTGCCAGCAGCTTAGCAGGACTAGGACAGGGGGCTTATGAGCAGTACTTC
TRBV7-2,NA,once,TRBJ1-2,CASSLEDRDFHNYGYTF,TGTGCCAGCAGCTTGGAGGACAGAGACTTTCACAACTATGGCTACACCTTC
TRBV4-2,NA,NA,TRBJ2-6,CASSQRREGANVLTF,TGTGCCAGCAGCCAACGGAGGGAAGGGGCCAACGTCCTGACTTTC
TRBV4-1,NA,NA,TRBJ1-1,CASSQDTDSDTEAFF,TGCGCCAGCAGCCAAGATACCGACAGCGACACTGAAGCTTTCTTT
TRBV5-1,NA,NA,TRBJ2-2,CASSLEDPVTGELFF,TGCGCCAGCAGCTTGGAGGATCCGGTTACCGGGGAGCTGTTTTTT
TRBV27,NA,NA,TRBJ1-2,CASSSGLGYTF,TGTGCCAGCAGTTCGGGGTTGGGCTACACCTTC
TRBV28,NA,medium-sized,TRBJ2-7,CASSESIGQAYEQYF,TGTGCCAGCAGCGAATCAATAGGACAAGCCTACGAGCAGTACTTC
TRBV28,NA,few,TRBJ2-3,CASRRGTYYTDTQYF,TGTGCCAGCAGACGCGGGACTTACTACACAGATACGCAGTATTTT
TRBV5-8,NA,NA,TRBJ2-2,CASSLDRRSNTGELFF,TGTGCCAGCAGCTTGGATCGCAGGTCGAACACCGGGGAGCTGTTTTTT
TRBV7-2,NA,NA,TRBJ1-2,CASSQDPVELDYGYTF,TGCGCCAGCAGCCAAGATCCCGTCGAACTCGACTATGGCTACACCTTC
TRBV7-6,TRBD2,once,TRBJ2-1,CASSLSWRTSGGARDEQFF,TGTGCCAGCAGCTTAAGTTGGCGCACTAGCGGGGGGGCCCGCGATGAGCAGTTCTTC
TRBV2,NA,NA,TRBJ1-2,CASSPSGSVGGQRVGYTF,TGTGCCAGCAGTCCCTCTGGTTCCGTCGGGGGACAACGGGTTGGCTACACCTTC
TRBV5-1,TRBD1,NA,TRBJ2-1,CASSGQGADNEQFF,TGCGCCAGCTCAGGACAGGGGGCTGACAATGAGCAGTTCTTC
TRBV2,NA,once,TRBJ2-2,CASILSRTGELFF,TGTGCCAGCATACTCTCCAGGACCGGGGAGCTGTTTTTT
TRBV28,NA,NA,TRBJ2-7,CASSLYGSYEQYF,TGTGCCAGCAGTTTATACGGCTCCTACGAGCAGTACTTC
TRBV7-6,TRBD1,NA,TRBJ2-5,CASRPGTGWQETQYF,TGTGCCAGCAGACCCGGGACAGGGTGGCAAGAGACCCAGTACTTC
TRBV19,NA,NA,TRBJ1-1,CASSQGYSRNGMNTEAFF,TGTGCCAGTAGTCAGGGATACAGTCGAAATGGCATGAACACTGAAGCTTTCTTT
TRBV5-4,NA,NA,TRBJ2-5,CASSLAGETQYF,TGTGCCAGCAGCTTGGCGGGGGAGACCCAGTACTTC
TRBV19,NA,NA,TRBJ1-2,CASSIEGQEINYGYTF,TGTGCCAGTAGTATAGAAGGGCAGGAAATTAACTATGGCTACACCTTC
TRBV13,NA,few,TRBJ2-7,CASSSSESSYEQYF,TGTGCCAGCAGCTCCTCCGAGAGCTCCTACGAGCAGTACTTC
TRBV4-1,NA,NA,TRBJ2-2,CASSQDLQGPNTGELFF,TGCGCCAGCAGCCAAGATCTACAGGGCCCGAACACCGGGGAGCTGTTTTTT
TRBV9,NA,medium-sized,TRBJ1-2,CASSFVGSGAYGYTF,TGTGCCAGCAGCTTCGTAGGGTCTGGAGCTTATGGCTACACCTTC
TRBV28,TRBD1,NA,TRBJ1-2,CASTPGDRGPYGYGYTF,TGTGCCAGCACCCCCGGGGACAGGGGACCCTACGGCTATGGCTACACCTTC
TRBV6-1,TRBD2,NA,TRBJ2-2,CASILAGDTGELFF,TGTGCCAGCATTCTAGCGGGGGACACCGGGGAGCTGTTTTTT
TRBV27,NA,once,TRBJ2-2,CASSYDGSELFF,TGTGCCAGCAGTTACGATGGAAGTGAGCTGTTTTTT
TRBV7-6,NA,once,TRBJ2-1,CASSPEGPYNEQFF,TGTGCCAGCAGCCCTGAGGGCCCCTACAATGAGCAGTTCTTC
TRBV7-9,NA,NA,TRBJ2-7,CASSFTGTGAYEQYF,TGTGCCAGCAGCTTCACCGGGACGGGAGCCTACGAGCAGTACTTC
TRBV6-5,NA,few,TRBJ2-2,CASSSDSTGELFF,TGTGCCAGCAGCTCGGACAGCACCGGGGAGCTGTTTTTT
TRBV6-6,TRBD1,NA,TRBJ1-4,CASSYQGGREKLFF,TGTGCCAGCAGTTACCAGGGGGGTCGGGAAAAACTGTTTTTT
TRBV6-5,NA,NA,TRBJ1-1,CASIEGGAANTEAFF,TGTGCCAGCATCGAGGGGGGGGCGGCGAACACTGAAGCTTTCTTT
TRBV9,TRBD1,NA,TRBJ1-2,CASSDKLQGAPGYGYTF,TGTGCCAGCAGCGACAAGCTACAGGGGGCGCCGGGCTATGGCTACACCTTC
TRBV7-3,NA,once,TRBJ2-5,CASSQDSQETQYF,TGTGCCAGCAGCCAAGACAGCCAAGAGACCCAGTACTTC
TRBV28,NA,once,TRBJ2-1,CASSFRSSYNEQFF,TGTGCCAGCAGTTTTCGGAGCTCCTACAATGAGCAGTTCTTC
TRBV29-1,NA,NA,TRBJ2-1,CSVVRPSYNEQFF,TGCAGCGTTGTTCGCCCGTCCTACAATGAGCAGTTCTTC
TRBV5-1,TRBD1,once,TRBJ1-1,CASSSQGARTEAFF,TGCGCCAGCAGCTCACAGGGGGCGCGGACTGAAGCTTTCTTT
TRBV7-2,TRBD1,few,TRBJ2-7,CASSRTGDFTYEQYF,TGTGCCAGCAGCCGGACAGGGGACTTTACCTACGAGCAGTACTTC
TRBV28,TRBD1,NA,TRBJ1-1,CASSSGTGITEAFF,TGTGCCAGCAGTTCCGGGACAGGGATCACTGAAGCTTTCTTT
TRBV28,TRBD1,once,TRBJ2-7,CASSFVTGSYEQYF,TGTGCCAGCAGTTTTGTGACAGGGTCCTACGAGCAGTACTTC
TRBV9,TRBD2,once,TRBJ2-7,CASSGEGYEQYF,TGTGCCAGCAGCGGGGAGGGTTACGAGCAGTACTTC
TRBV5-6,NA,NA,TRBJ2-2,CASSSSGAAGELFF,TGTGCCAGCAGCTCTTCAGGGGCGGCCGGGGAGCTGTTTTTT
TRBV19,NA,NA,TRBJ2-5,CASSDEGRALETQYF,TGTGCCAGTAGTGATGAGGGGCGGGCCCTAGAGACCCAGTACTTC
TRBV19,NA,once,TRBJ1-4,CASSIGQAGTNEKLFF,TGTGCCAGTAGTATAGGCCAGGCCGGAACTAATGAAAAACTGTTTTTT
TRBV19,TRBD1,NA,TRBJ2-3,CASSTGQGGLTDTQYF,TGTGCCAGTAGTACTGGACAGGGGGGTCTCACAGATACGCAGTATTTT
TRBV19,NA,NA,TRBJ1-1,CASSIQAGTTEAFF,TGTGCCAGTAGTATTCAGGCAGGGACCACTGAAGCTTTCTTT
TRBV28,NA,NA,TRBJ2-7,CASSSIYVRSLSSYEQYF,TGTGCCAGCAGTTCAATCTATGTCAGGTCACTAAGCTCCTACGAGCAGTACTTC
TRBV28,NA,NA,TRBJ1-1,CASSLRLVANTEAFF,TGTGCCAGCAGTTTGCGGCTGGTAGCTAACACTGAAGCTTTCTTT
TRBV5-6,NA,NA,TRBJ1-6,CASSFLQGVNSPLHF,TGTGCCAGCAGCTTCCTCCAGGGCGTGAATTCACCCCTCCACTTT
TRBV7-9,NA,few,TRBJ2-2,CASSLKSSGELFF,TGTGCCAGCAGCTTGAAGAGTTCTGGGGAGCTGTTTTTT
TRBV14,NA,NA,TRBJ2-2,CASRLEANTGELFF,TGTGCCAGCAGGCTAGAAGCGAACACCGGGGAGCTGTTTTTT
TRBV28,TRBD2,once,TRBJ2-1,CASSRGSGDGFF,TGTGCCAGCAGCCGGGGGAGCGGGGATGGGTTCTTC
TRBV28,TRBD1,NA,TRBJ1-2,CASSRQGDYYGYTF,TGTGCCAGCAGCCGACAGGGGGACTACTATGGCTACACCTTC